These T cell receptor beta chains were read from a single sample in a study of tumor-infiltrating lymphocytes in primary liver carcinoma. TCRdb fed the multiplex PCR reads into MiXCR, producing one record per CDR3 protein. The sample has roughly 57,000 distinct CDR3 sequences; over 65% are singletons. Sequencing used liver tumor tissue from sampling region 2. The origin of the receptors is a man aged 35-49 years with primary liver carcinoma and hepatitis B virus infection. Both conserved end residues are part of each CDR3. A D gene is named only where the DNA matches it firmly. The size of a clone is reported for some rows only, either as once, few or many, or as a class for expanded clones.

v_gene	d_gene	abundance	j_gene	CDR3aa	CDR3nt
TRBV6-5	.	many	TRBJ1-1	CASSYGGLPNTEAFF	TGTGCCAGCAGTTACGGGGGACTGCCGAACACTGAAGCTTTCTTT
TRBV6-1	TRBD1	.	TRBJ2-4	CASHRGSSQNIQYF	TGTGCCAGTCACAGGGGGTCATCCCAAAACATTCAGTACTTC
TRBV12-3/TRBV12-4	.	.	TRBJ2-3	CTSRDRNNQPQYF	TGTACCAGTAGAGACAGGAACAATCAGCCCCAGTATTTT
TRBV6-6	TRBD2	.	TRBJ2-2	CASAPLVGLAGSTNTGELLF	TGTGCCAGCGCTCCGCTCGTGGGACTAGCGGGGTCAACGAACACCGGGGAGCTGTTGTTT
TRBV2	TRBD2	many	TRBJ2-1	CASSDTASGRGEQFF	TGTGCCAGCAGTGATACGGCTAGCGGGAGGGGTGAGCAGTTCTTC
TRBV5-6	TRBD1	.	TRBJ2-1	CASNLGDRVWDKQFF	TGTGCCAGCAACTTAGGGGACAGGGTTTGGGATAAGCAGTTCTTC
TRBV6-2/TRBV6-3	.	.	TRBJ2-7	CASNPRILYEQYF	TGTGCAAGCAATCCAAGAATTTTATACGAGCAGTACTTC
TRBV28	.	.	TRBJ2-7	CAISLVVATGMREQYF	TGTGCCATCAGTTTAGTGGTGGCTACCGGGATGCGCGAGCAGTACTTC
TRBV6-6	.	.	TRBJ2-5	CASSYSRVSRETQYF	TGTGCCAGCAGTTATTCCCGGGTCTCAAGAGAGACCCAGTACTTC
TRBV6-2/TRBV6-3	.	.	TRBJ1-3	CASRGLRHEKSGNAIYF	TGTGCCAGCAGGGGTCTACGACATGAGAAGTCTGGAAACGCCATATATTTT
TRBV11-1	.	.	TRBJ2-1	CASNFWEINEQLF	TGTGCCAGCAACTTCTGGGAGATCAATGAGCAGCTCTTC
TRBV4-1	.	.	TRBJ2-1	CASSLESSEQFF	TGCGCCAGCAGCCTAGAATCCAGTGAGCAGTTCTTC
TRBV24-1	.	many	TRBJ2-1	CATSDKTGRLLGEQFF	TGTGCCACCAGTGATAAAACAGGGCGCCTCCTTGGTGAGCAGTTCTTC
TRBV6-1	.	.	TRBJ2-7	CASSVTGTQEDEQYF	TGTGCCAGCAGTGTGACCGGGACGCAGGAGGACGAGCAGTACTTC
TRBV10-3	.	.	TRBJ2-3	CAISEYDGDQPQYF	TGTGCCATCAGTGAGTACGATGGCGATCAGCCCCAGTATTTT
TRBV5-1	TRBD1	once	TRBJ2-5	CASGVQGAQETQYF	TGCGCCAGCGGCGTACAGGGGGCCCAAGAGACCCAGTACTTC
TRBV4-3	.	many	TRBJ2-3	CASSQVEGDTQYF	TGCGCCAGCAGCCAAGTGGAAGGAGATACGCAGTATTTT
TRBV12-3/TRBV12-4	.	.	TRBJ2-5	CASSRNGIETQYF	TGTGCCAGCAGCCGAAACGGGATAGAGACCCAGTACTTC
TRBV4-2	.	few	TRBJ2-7	CASSQDRACGYYEQYF	TGTGCCAGCAGCCAAGATAGGGCTTGCGGGTACTACGAGCAGTACTTC
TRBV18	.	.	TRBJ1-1	CASSTMNTETFF	TGTGCCAGCTCAACAATGAACACTGAAACTTTCTTT
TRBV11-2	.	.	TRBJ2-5	CASWFEGETQFF	TGTGCCAGCTGGTTTGAGGGGGAGACCCAGTTTTTC
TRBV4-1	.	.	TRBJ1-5	CASSHHNAPVAQHF	TGCGCCAGCAGCCATCACAACGCGCCCGTGGCCCAGCACTTT
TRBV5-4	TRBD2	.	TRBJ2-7	CASSSGLAGSSTDEQYF	TGTGCCAGCAGCTCGGGACTAGCGGGATCCAGCACCGACGAGCAGTACTTC
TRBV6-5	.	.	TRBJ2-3	CTSSVTCVPSSTDTQYF	TGTACCAGCAGTGTAACATGTGTCCCCTCTAGCACAGATACGCAGTATTTT
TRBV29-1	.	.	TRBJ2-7	CSVEDTGGSSYEQYF	TGCAGCGTTGAAGATACAGGTGGGAGCTCCTACGAGCAGTACTTC
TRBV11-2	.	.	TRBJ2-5	CASNQSPGWGKEAQYF	TGTGCCAGCAACCAAAGTCCTGGCTGGGGGAAAGAGGCCCAGTACTTC
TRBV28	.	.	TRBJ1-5	CASMSTGASQPQHF	TGTGCCAGCATGTCGACAGGTGCTTCCCAGCCCCAGCATTTT
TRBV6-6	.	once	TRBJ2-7	CASSLDKGAHEQYF	TGTGCCAGCAGTCTTGACAAGGGTGCGCACGAGCAGTACTTC
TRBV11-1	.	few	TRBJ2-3	CASSLVEGVSDTQYF	TGTGCCAGCAGCTTAGTAGAGGGAGTTTCAGATACGCAGTATTTT